The sequence of this T cell receptor beta chain was determined in a study of blood T cell repertoires in COVID-19. Repertoires were generated with immunoSEQ multiplex PCR, while TCRdb's copy carries only in-frame clones and drops some. Of around 240,000 clones detected, 80% to 90% appear once; the ten largest clones hold 1.9%. This CDR3 has 18 residues. V shed 0 bases and J 0 bases; nucleotides not matched to a gene: 8. Germline V lookup: CDR1 SGHKS, CDR2 YYEKEE (reference sequence). This receptor was identified in a woman between 50 and 59 years old who had recovered from COVID-19. The sequenced sample consisted of PBMCs or T cells enriched from blood (not recorded which). V and J are TRBV5-5 and TRBJ2-7, with 11 bases that match TRBD2. CDR3 sequence (DNA): TGTGCCAGCAGCTTGGTAATAGCGGGAGGGTCTAGCTCCTACGAGCAGTACTTC. It encodes CASSLVIAGGSSSYEQYF.